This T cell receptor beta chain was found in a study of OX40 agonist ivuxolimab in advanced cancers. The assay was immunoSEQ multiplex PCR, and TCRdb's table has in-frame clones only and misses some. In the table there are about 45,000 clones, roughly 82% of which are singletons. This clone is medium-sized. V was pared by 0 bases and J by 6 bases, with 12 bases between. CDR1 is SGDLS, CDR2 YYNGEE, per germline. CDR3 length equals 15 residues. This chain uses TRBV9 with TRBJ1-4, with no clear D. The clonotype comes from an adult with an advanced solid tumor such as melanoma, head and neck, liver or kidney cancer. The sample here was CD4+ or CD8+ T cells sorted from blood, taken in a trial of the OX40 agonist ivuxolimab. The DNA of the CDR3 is TGTGCCAGCAGCGTAGTGGGCCGGCCGGATGAAAAACTGTTTTTT. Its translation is CASSVVGRPDEKLFF. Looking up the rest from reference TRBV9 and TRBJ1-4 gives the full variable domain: DSGVTQTPKHLITATGQRVTLRCSPRSGDLSVYWYQQSLDQGLQFLIQYYNGEERAKGNILERFSAQQFPDLHSELNLSSLELGDSALYFCASSVVGRPDEKLFFGSGTQLSVL.